The 7 T cell receptor beta chains given below trace back to one sample, sequenced in a study of control samples from healthy donors and cancer patients. Here immunoSEQ multiplex PCR was the method, and the copy in TCRdb shows in-frame clones only, minus some. The data show 190,000 or so clones, 90% to 95% seen once. The sequenced material came from blood. These receptors all come from a man between 18 and 29 years old in good health.

The chain is built from TRBV7-7 and TRBJ2-3, with 10 positions matching TRBD1. The CDR3 has 15 residues. CDR1 SSHAT and CDR2 FNYEAQ come from the germline V gene (reference sequence). The trim removed 4 bases at V and 2 bases at J, leaving 3 bases unmatched. The CDR3 bases are TGTGCCAGCAGCTCCGGGACAGGGGTCACAGATACGCAGTATTTT. Protein product: CASSSGTGVTDTQYF.

The CDR3 region is CASSLVGAGDYTF. CDR3 nucleotide sequence: TGTGCCAGCAGCTTGGTCGGGGCTGGAGACTACACCTTC. This sequence joins TRBV7-9 and TRBJ1-2, with a possible D match to TRBD1 (5 bases). The CDR3 loop spans 13 amino acids. V was pared by 3 bases and J by 10 bases, with 15 bases between. The germline V gene has CDR1 SEHNR and CDR2 FQNEAQ (reference sequence).

The chain couples TRBV12-2 to TRBJ1-2. TRBV12-2 is a pseudogene segment. CDR3 length: 12 amino acids. CDR3 nucleotides: TGTGCAAGTCGCTTAGAGCCCAATGGCTACACCTTC. Its translation: CASRLEPNGYTF.

The J gene is TRBJ2-7, the V gene TRBV18; the match to TRBD1 covers 8 bases. V trimming: 2 bases; J trimming: 7 bases; junction bases outside the gene matches: 13. Germline V gene data show CDR1 as KGHSH and CDR2 as LQKENI. The CDR3 consists of 16 residues. CDR3 residues: CASSPSRQGALGEQYF. The CDR3 bases are TGTGCCAGCTCACCAAGTCGGCAGGGGGCCTTAGGGGAGCAGTACTTC.

The chain uses TRBV7-7 and TRBJ2-3; 7 bases match TRBD1. This CDR3 is 14 amino acids long. Germline-derived CDR1 and CDR2 are SSHAT and FNYEAQ (reference sequence). V lost 4 bases to trimming and J lost 1 base; unmatched junction nucleotides: 2. CDR3 in DNA: TGTGCCAGCAGCTCCGACAGGGGCACAGATACGCAGTATTTT. This translates into CASSSDRGTDTQYF.

This clone showed up just a few times. The chain uses TRBV5-5 and TRBJ1-5; TRBD1 matches 7 bases. V was pared by 4 bases and J by 4 bases, with 8 bases of the junction left unmatched. Germline V CDR1 and CDR2: SGHKS, YYEKEE (reference sequence). The CDR3 covers 15 residues. CDR3 bases: TGTGCCAGCAGCCCACAGGGGAGTGCAAATCAGCCCCAGCATTTT. Translation gives CASSPQGSANQPQHF.

This clone was recorded only once. This chain connects TRBV3-1 (or the pseudogene TRBV3-2) to TRBJ2-1; no definite D call. The germline gives CDR1 LGHDT, CDR2 YNNKEL (reference sequence). This CDR3 is built from 12 residues. V was clipped by 2 bases and J by 10 bases, with 9 bases between them. The CDR3 DNA follows: TGTGCCAGCAGCCAATTGGGTAAGGAGCAGTTCTTC. Translating gives CASSQLGKEQFF.